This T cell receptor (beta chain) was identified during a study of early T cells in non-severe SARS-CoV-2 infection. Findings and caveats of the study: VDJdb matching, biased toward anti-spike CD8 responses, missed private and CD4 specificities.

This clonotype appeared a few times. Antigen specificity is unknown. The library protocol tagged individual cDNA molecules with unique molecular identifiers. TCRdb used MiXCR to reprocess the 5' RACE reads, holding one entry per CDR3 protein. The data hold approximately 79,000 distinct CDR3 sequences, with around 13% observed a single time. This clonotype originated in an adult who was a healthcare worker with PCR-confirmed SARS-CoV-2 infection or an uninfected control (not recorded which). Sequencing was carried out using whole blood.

CDR3 in DNA: TGTGCCAGCAGGCGGAATATGAACACTGAAGCTTTCTTT. The encoded protein is CASRRNMNTEAFF. This chain joins TRBV2 and TRBJ1-1; D unclear. V lost 6 bases and J 0 bases, leaving 8 bases between the germline ends. Per the germline V gene, CDR1 is SNHLY and CDR2 is FYNNEI. This CDR3 has 13 amino acids. The full variable domain, in which reference TRBV2 and TRBJ1-1 provide the parts outside the CDR3, is EPEVTQTPSHQVTQMGQEVILRCVPISNHLYFYWYRQILGQKVEFLVSFYNNEISEKSEIFDDQFSVERPDGSNFTLKIRSTKLEDSAMYFCASRRNMNTEAFFGQGTRLTVV.